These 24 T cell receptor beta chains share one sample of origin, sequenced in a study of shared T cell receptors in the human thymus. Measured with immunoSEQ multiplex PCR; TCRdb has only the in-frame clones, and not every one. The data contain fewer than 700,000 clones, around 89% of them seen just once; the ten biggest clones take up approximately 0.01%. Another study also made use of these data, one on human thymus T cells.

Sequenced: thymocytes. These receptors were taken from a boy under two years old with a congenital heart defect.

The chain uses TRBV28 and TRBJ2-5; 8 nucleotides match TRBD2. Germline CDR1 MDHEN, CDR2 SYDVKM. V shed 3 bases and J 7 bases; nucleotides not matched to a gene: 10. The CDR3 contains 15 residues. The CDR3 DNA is TGTGCCAGCAGTTTCGGGACTAGATGGAGCGGGACCCAGTACTTC. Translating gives CASSFGTRWSGTQYF.

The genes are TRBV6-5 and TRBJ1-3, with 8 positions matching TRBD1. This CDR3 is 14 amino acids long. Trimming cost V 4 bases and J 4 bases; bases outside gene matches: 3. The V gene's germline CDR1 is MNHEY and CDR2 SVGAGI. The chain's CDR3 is CASSSRTGGNTIYF. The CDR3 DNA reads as TGTGCCAGCAGTTCCCGGACAGGGGGAAACACCATATATTTT.

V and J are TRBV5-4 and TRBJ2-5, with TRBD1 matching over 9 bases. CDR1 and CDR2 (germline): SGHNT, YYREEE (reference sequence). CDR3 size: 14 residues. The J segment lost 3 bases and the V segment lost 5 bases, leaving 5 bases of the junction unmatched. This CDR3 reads CASRMGDREETQYF. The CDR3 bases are TGTGCCAGCAGGATGGGGGACAGGGAAGAGACCCAGTACTTC.

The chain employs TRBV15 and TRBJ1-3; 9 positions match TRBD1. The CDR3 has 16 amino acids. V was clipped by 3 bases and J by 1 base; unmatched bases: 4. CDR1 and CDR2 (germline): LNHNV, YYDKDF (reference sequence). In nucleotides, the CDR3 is TGTGCCACCAGCAGTTTGGGACAGGGATCTGGAAACACCATATATTTT. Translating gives CATSSLGQGSGNTIYF.

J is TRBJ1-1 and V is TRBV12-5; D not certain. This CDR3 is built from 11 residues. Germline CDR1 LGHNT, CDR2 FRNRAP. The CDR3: CATRGNTEAFF. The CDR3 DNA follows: TGTGCAACACGTGGGAACACTGAAGCTTTCTTT.

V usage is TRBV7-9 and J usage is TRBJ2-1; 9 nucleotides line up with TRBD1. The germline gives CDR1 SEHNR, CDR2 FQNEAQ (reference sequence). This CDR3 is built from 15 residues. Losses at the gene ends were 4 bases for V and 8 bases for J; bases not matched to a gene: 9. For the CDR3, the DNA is TGTGCCAGCAGCTCACCGGGACAGGGTGGGGATGAGCAGTTCTTC. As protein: CASSSPGQGGDEQFF.

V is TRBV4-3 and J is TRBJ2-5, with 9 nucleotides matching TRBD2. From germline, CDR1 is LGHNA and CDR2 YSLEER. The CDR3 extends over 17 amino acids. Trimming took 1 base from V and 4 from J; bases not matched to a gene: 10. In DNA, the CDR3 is TGCGCCAGCAGCCAAGTGGAGAAAGGAGCGGGAGGAGAGACCCAGTACTTC. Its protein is CASSQVEKGAGGETQYF.

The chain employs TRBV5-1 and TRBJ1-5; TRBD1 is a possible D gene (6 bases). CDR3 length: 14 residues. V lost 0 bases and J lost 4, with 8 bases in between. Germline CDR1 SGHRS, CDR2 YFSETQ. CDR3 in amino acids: CASSLDTGNQPQHF. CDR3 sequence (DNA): TGCGCCAGCAGCTTGGATACAGGGAATCAGCCCCAGCATTTT.

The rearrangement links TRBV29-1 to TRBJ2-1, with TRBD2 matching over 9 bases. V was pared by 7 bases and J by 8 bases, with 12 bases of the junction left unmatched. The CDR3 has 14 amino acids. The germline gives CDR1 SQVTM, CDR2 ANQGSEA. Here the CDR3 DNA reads TGCAGCGCCCCACAGGGTGCGGGGGGGGATGAGCAGTTCTTC. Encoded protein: CSAPQGAGGDEQFF.

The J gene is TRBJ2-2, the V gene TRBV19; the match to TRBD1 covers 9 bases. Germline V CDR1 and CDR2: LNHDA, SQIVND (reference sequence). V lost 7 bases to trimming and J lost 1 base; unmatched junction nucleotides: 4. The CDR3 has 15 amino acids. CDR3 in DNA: TGTGCCAGTACAGAGGGACAGGGGAACACCGGGGAGCTGTTTTTT. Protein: CASTEGQGNTGELFF.

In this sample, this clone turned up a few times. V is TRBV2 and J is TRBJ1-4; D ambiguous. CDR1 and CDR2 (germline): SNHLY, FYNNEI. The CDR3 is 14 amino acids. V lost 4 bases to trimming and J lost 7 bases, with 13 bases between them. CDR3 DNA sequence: TGTGCCAGCAGTGTTCCCGGGTCCGGTGAAAAACTGTTTTTT. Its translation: CASSVPGSGEKLFF.

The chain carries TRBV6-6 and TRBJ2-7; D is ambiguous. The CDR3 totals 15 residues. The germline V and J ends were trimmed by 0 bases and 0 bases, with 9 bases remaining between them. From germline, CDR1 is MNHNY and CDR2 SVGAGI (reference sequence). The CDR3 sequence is CASSYSPRSSYEQYF. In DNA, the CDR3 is TGTGCCAGCAGTTACTCCCCCCGGAGCTCCTACGAGCAGTACTTC.

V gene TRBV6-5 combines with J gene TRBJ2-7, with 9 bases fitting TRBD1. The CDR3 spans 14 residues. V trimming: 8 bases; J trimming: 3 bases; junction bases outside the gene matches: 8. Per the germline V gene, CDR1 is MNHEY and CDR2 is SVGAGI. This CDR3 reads CASGLTGQGYEQYF. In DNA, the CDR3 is TGTGCCAGCGGATTAACGGGACAGGGCTACGAGCAGTACTTC.

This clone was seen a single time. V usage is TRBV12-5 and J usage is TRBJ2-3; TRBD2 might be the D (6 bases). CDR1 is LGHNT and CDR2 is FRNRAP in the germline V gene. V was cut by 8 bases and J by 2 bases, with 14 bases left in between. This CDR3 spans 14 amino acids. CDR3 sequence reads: CASTREMDTDTQYF. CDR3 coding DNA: TGTGCTAGTACGCGGGAAATGGACACAGATACGCAGTATTTT.

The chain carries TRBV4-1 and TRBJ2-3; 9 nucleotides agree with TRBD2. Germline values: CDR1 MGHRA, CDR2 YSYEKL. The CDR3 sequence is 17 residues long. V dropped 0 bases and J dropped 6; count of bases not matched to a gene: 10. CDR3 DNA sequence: TGCGCCAGCAGCCAAGAAAGGTGTAGCGGGAGACTCGATACGCAGTATTTT. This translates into CASSQERCSGRLDTQYF.

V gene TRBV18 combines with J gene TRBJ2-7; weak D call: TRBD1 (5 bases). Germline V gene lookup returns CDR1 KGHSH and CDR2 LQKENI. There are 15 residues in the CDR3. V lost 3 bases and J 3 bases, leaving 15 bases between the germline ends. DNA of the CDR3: TGTGCCAGCTCACCCGGCGCACAGGTGAGCTACGAGCAGTACTTC. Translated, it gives CASSPGAQVSYEQYF.

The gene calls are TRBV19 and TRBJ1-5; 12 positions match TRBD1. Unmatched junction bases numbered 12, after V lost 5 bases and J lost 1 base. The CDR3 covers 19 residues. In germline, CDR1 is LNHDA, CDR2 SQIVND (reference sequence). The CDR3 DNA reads TGTGCCAGTAGTCCCCCGAGGGGACAGGGGGCCTTCAGCAATCAGCCCCAGCATTTT. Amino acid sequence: CASSPPRGQGAFSNQPQHF.

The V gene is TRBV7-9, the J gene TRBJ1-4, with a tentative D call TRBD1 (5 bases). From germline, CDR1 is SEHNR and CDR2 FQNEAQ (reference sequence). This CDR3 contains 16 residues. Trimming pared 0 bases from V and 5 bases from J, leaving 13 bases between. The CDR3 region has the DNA TGTGCCAGCAGCTTAGCTTCGACAGACCGAAATGAAAAACTGTTTTTT. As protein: CASSLASTDRNEKLFF.

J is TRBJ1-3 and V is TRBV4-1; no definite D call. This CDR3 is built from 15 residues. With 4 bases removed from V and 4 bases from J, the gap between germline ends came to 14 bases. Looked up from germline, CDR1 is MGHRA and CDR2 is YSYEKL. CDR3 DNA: TGCGCCAGCAGCCTTGACGGGATATTAGGAAACACCATATATTTT. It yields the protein CASSLDGILGNTIYF.

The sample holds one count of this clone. The DNA for the CDR3 is TGTGCCAGCACCCGGACTAGCGGGAATGAGCAGTTCTTC. Its translation is CASTRTSGNEQFF. The V gene is TRBV11-1, the J gene TRBJ2-1, with 11 bases aligning to TRBD2. Germline CDR1 and CDR2: SGHAT and FQDESV (reference sequence). The trim removed 7 bases at V and 7 bases at J, leaving 3 bases unmatched. The length of the CDR3 is 13 residues. The variable domain in full, completed from reference TRBV11-1 and TRBJ2-1, reads EAEVAQSPRYKITEKSQAVAFWCDPISGHATLYWYRQILGQGPELLVQFQDESVVDDSQLPKDRFSAERLKGVDSTLKIQPAELGDSAMYLCASTRTSGNEQFFGPGTRLTVL.

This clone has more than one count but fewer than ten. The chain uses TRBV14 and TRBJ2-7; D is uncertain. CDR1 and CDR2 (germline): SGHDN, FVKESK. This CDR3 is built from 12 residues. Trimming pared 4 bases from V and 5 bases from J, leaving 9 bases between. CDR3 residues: CASSPGIDEQYF. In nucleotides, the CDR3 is TGTGCCAGCAGCCCTGGCATTGACGAGCAGTACTTC.

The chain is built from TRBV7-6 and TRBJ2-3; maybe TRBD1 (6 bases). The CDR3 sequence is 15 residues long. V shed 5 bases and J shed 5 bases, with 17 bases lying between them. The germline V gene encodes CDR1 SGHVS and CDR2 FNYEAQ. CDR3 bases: TGTGCCAGCAGCCTCTATTCAGGGGAAGGAGATACGCAGTATTTT. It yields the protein CASSLYSGEGDTQYF.

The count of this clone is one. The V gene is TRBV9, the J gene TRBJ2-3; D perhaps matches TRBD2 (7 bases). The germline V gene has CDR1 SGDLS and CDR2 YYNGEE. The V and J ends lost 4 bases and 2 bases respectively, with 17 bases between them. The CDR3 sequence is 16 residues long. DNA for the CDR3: TGTGCCAGCAGCTTAATAGGGGGGGGGCTCACAGATACGCAGTATTTT. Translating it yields CASSLIGGGLTDTQYF.

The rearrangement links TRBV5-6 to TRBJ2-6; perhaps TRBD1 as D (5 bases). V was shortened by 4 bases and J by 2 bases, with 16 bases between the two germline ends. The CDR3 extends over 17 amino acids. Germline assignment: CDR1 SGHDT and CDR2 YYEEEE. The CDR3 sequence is CASSTTATPPGANVLTF. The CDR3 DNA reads TGTGCCAGCAGCACGACAGCGACTCCTCCTGGGGCCAACGTCCTGACTTTC.